These T cell receptor beta chains were read from a single sample in a study of T cells in Graves' hyperthyroidism and ophthalmopathy. One entry per CDR3 protein results from TCRdb running MiXCR on the multiplex PCR reads. The sample consists of around 290,000 distinct CDR3 sequences, about 15% of them appearing once. Material for sequencing was blood. The receptors were sampled from a woman aged 55-69 years with Graves' ophthalmopathy. Each CDR3 is given with its conserved first and last residue. D genes are given only for firm matches. Not all rows give a size; the values are once, few, many and, for expanded clones, a class.

.	TRBV2	.	TRBJ1-3	TGTGCCAGCAGTGAAGCGCCGGCGGGAAACACCATATATTTT	CASSEAPAGNTIYF
.	TRBV13	.	TRBJ2-4	TGTGCCAGCAGCCCCCTGGACCGAAACATTCAGTACTTC	CASSPLDRNIQYF
many	TRBV7-3	.	TRBJ2-7	TGTGCCAGCAGCTTATCGGGGACAAGTACCTACGAGCAGTACTTC	CASSLSGTSTYEQYF
few	TRBV5-1	.	TRBJ2-4	TGCGCCAGCAGCATTGGGGGCACGAACAAAAACATTCAGTACTTC	CASSIGGTNKNIQYF
.	TRBV27	.	TRBJ2-7	TGTGCCAGCAGTTTATCGGTGGGCGGCGAGCAGTACTTC	CASSLSVGGEQYF
.	TRBV19	TRBD1	TRBJ1-6	TGTGCCAGTACGAGGGGACAGAATAATTCACCCCTCCACTTT	CASTRGQNNSPLHF
many	TRBV7-6	.	TRBJ2-5	TGTGCCAGCAGCTTATGGGCAGGGGGGACGGAGACCCAGTACTTC	CASSLWAGGTETQYF
.	TRBV19	TRBD1	TRBJ2-7	TGTGCCAGTAGGAAGGACAGGGGGAGCTACGAGCAGTACTTC	CASRKDRGSYEQYF
many	TRBV30	.	TRBJ2-5	TGTGCCTGGAGTGTGGAAAGGGAGACCCAGTACTTC	CAWSVERETQYF
few	TRBV9	TRBD1	TRBJ1-1	TGTGCCAGCAGCCCTCGGACAGGACTATCTGAAGCTTTCTTT	CASSPRTGLSEAFF
many	TRBV3-1	.	TRBJ1-2	TGTGCCAGCAGCCGGACAGTAGATGGTGGCTACACCTTC	CASSRTVDGGYTF
few	TRBV7-8	TRBD1	TRBJ2-7	TGTGCCAGCAGCACGAGGACAGGGACCTACGAGCAGTACTTC	CASSTRTGTYEQYF
many	TRBV2	.	TRBJ1-5	TGTGCCAGCACCGGGGGTGAACAGGGCGCCCTCAACAATCAGCCCCAGCATTTT	CASTGGEQGALNNQPQHF
many	TRBV28	.	TRBJ2-5	TGTGCCAGCACAGCTATCGGCCGGGGCGATCAAGAGACCCAGTACTTC	CASTAIGRGDQETQYF
few	TRBV6-1	.	TRBJ1-5	TGTGCCAGCAGTGACGGGACTCGCCCCGGGAATCAGCCCCAGCATTTT	CASSDGTRPGNQPQHF
few	TRBV20-1	.	TRBJ2-7	TGCAGTGCCACCCCCCGGGCCGCCTACGAGCAGTACTTC	CSATPRAAYEQYF
many	TRBV7-9	.	TRBJ2-1	TGTGCCAGCAGCCATGGCAATGAGCAGTTCTTC	CASSHGNEQFF
many	TRBV4-2	.	TRBJ2-1	TGTGCCAGCAGCCAAGATTATCGGACTTTCAATGAGCAGTTCTTC	CASSQDYRTFNEQFF
few	TRBV7-9	TRBD1	TRBJ2-3	TGTGCCAGCAGCTTCGGACAGGGGGCAATAGATACGCAGTATTTT	CASSFGQGAIDTQYF
many	TRBV5-1	.	TRBJ2-7	TGCGCCAGCAGTCCCGAGGCACAGACCTACGAGCAGTACTTC	CASSPEAQTYEQYF
few	TRBV20-1	TRBD1	TRBJ2-7	TGCAGTGCTTCTGCTACGGGACAGGGGCCAGACGGCGAGCAGTACTTC	CSASATGQGPDGEQYF
many	TRBV2	TRBD2	TRBJ2-7	TGTGCCATATCAGTAGGAGCGGGGACCTACGAGCAGTACTTC	CAISVGAGTYEQYF
.	TRBV5-1	.	TRBJ1-2	TGCGCCAGCAGCTTGGGGACTAGCGGAGAGGCCGGGGCATACTATGGCTACACCTTC	CASSLGTSGEAGAYYGYTF
few	TRBV6-1	.	TRBJ1-5	TGTGCCAGCAGTGATAATCTGCGTCCGCCCCAGCATTTT	CASSDNLRPPQHF
many	TRBV19	.	TRBJ1-5	TGTGCCAGTAGTACGGGACTGGGCAATCAGCCCCAGCATTTT	CASSTGLGNQPQHF
few	TRBV5-1	.	TRBJ2-5	TGCGCCAGCAGCCACCCTACCGGAGCGGAGACCCAGTACTTC	CASSHPTGAETQYF
.	TRBV18	.	TRBJ2-7	TGTGCCAGCTCACCCTCCAGAGGGGACCACAAGCAGTACTTC	CASSPSRGDHKQYF
few	TRBV14	.	TRBJ2-7	TGTGCCAGCAGCCAAGGCGGGTTCAGGAGCTCCTACGAGCAGTACTTC	CASSQGGFRSSYEQYF
once	TRBV6-1	TRBD2	TRBJ2-7	TGTGCCAGCACTGCGCGGGAGACCTACGAGCAGTACTTC	CASTARETYEQYF
many	TRBV6-1	.	TRBJ2-3	TGTGCCAGCAGTGAAGCGAGGCAGGCAGATACGCAGTATTTT	CASSEARQADTQYF
many	TRBV20-1	TRBD2	TRBJ2-5	TGCAGTGCTAGGCGCCCCCAGCGGGGAAGAGAGACCCAGTACTTC	CSARRPQRGRETQYF
many	TRBV12-3/TRBV12-4	.	TRBJ1-2	TGTGCCAGCAGTTTCAGGGGTCGGTATGGCTACACCTTC	CASSFRGRYGYTF
.	TRBV11-2	.	TRBJ2-7	TGTGCCAGCTCACCCGGGACATGGACATCCGAGCAGTACTTC	CASSPGTWTSEQYF
.	TRBV7-2	.	TRBJ2-2	.	CASSSGLGGIPTMRTPGSCFF
many	TRBV18	TRBD2	TRBJ2-3	TGTGCCAGCTCACCGACTAGCGGCACAGATACGCAGTATTTT	CASSPTSGTDTQYF
many	TRBV5-1	.	TRBJ2-3	TGCGCCAGCAGCTTGGAGGACACACGCACAGATACGCAGTATTTT	CASSLEDTRTDTQYF
many	TRBV2	.	TRBJ1-1	TGTGCCAGCAGCAGGGGCACTTACACTGAAGCTTTCTTT	CASSRGTYTEAFF